A single sample is the source of the 10 T cell receptor beta chains below, sequenced in a study of shared clonotypes between healthy human individuals. TCRdb's table, derived via immunoSEQ multiplex PCR, lists solely in-frame clones and lacks some. The sample shows about 2.5 million clones, 92% of them seen only once. Sequencing was performed on naive CD4+ T cells from PBMCs. The subset here: CD45RA+ positively selected. The source is a man in his late teens or twenties in good health. Some clones in this sample may be carry-over from other donors' samples.

The rearrangement uses TRBV5-4 and TRBJ1-4; no firm D call. This CDR3 is built from 14 residues. V lost 5 bases and J lost 0, with 8 bases in between. CDR1 is SGHNT and CDR2 is YYREEE in the germline V gene (reference sequence). CDR3 protein: CASRLDATNEKLFF. The CDR3 bases are TGTGCCAGCAGATTAGACGCAACTAATGAAAAACTGTTTTTT. Together with reference TRBV5-4 and TRBJ1-4, the CDR3 gives the full variable domain: ETGVTQSPTHLIKTRGQQVTLRCSSQSGHNTVSWYQQALGQGPQFIFQYYREEENGRGNFPPRFSGLQFPNYSSELNVNALELDDSALYLCASRLDATNEKLFFGSGTQLSVL.

V gene TRBV4-3 combines with J gene TRBJ2-3, with D unresolved. Germline CDR1 and CDR2: LGHNA and YSLEER. The CDR3 sequence is 16 residues long. V was shortened by 4 bases and J by 1 base, with 15 bases between the two germline ends. As DNA, the CDR3 is TGCGCCAGCAGCCTCCTACCCGACGGTCGCACAGATACGCAGTATTTT. This codes for CASSLLPDGRTDTQYF.

This rearrangement joins TRBV7-6 to TRBJ2-2; tentatively, D is TRBD2 (6 bases). Germline V gene data show CDR1 as SGHVS and CDR2 as FNYEAQ. Between the trimmed V and J ends, which lost 5 bases and 3 bases, there was a span of 22 bases. The CDR3 length is 18 residues. CDR3: CASSTLTSSSAYTGELFF. The CDR3 region has the DNA TGTGCCAGCAGCACCCTGACTAGTAGTTCCGCGTACACCGGGGAGCTGTTTTTT.

The chain has TRBV10-3 and TRBJ1-4; 8 bases match TRBD1. The trim removed 10 bases at V and 8 bases at J, leaving 3 bases unmatched. The CDR3 has 11 residues. Germline values: CDR1 ENHRY, CDR2 SYGVKD. This chain's CDR3 is CATRQGEKLFF. In nucleotides, the CDR3 is TGTGCCACCAGACAGGGGGAAAAACTGTTTTTT.

This rearrangement joins TRBV7-2 to TRBJ2-5, with 7 bases identical to TRBD2. CDR3 size: 14 residues. CDR1 and CDR2 (germline): SGHTA, FQGNSA. J was trimmed by 1 base and V by 7 bases; bases with no gene match: 6. The CDR3 sequence: CASTFGTIQETQYF. In DNA, the CDR3 is TGTGCCAGCACCTTTGGGACTATCCAAGAGACCCAGTACTTC.

V usage is TRBV28 and J usage is TRBJ2-3; 10 nucleotides match TRBD1. CDR3 length equals 17 residues. After removal of 5 bases from V and 0 bases from J, the junction contained 8 bases not matched to a gene. Per the germline V gene, CDR1 is MDHEN and CDR2 is SYDVKM. CDR3 residues: CASSPTTGGSSTDTQYF. The CDR3 nucleotides read TGTGCCAGCAGTCCCACGACAGGGGGCTCTAGCACAGATACGCAGTATTTT. Full variable domain (missing parts from reference TRBV28 and TRBJ2-3): DVKVTQSSRYLVKRTGEKVFLECVQDMDHENMFWYRQDPGLGLRLIYFSYDVKMKEKGDIPEGYSVSREKKERFSLILESASTNQTSMYLCASSPTTGGSSTDTQYFGPGTRLTVL.

The CDR3 DNA reads as TGTGCCAGCAGCTCCGGGGGCTACACCTTC. This translates into CASSSGGYTF. V is TRBV7-3 and J is TRBJ1-2, with D uncertain. The CDR3 is 10 residues long. Germline CDR1 SGHTA, CDR2 FQGTGA. Trimming cost V 4 bases and J 8 bases, with 5 bases left between them.

The chain is built from TRBV29-1 and TRBJ2-7, with D perhaps being TRBD1 or TRBD2 (5 bases each). Trimming left V 4 bases short and J 9 bases short, with 16 bases between. The CDR3 covers 12 residues. In germline, CDR1 is SQVTM, CDR2 ANQGSEA. CDR3 region: CSVGGTAPAQYF. CDR3 coding DNA: TGCAGCGTTGGGGGGACGGCCCCGGCGCAGTACTTC.

This clone was counted only a few times. The chain uses TRBV11-2 and TRBJ1-1; TRBD1 might be the D (6 bases). Germline V CDR1 and CDR2: SGHAT, FQNNGV. Trimming took off 7 bases at V and 4 bases at J, with 16 bases between the two ends. There are 14 residues in the CDR3. The CDR3 sequence is CASTEQGMFTEAFF. For the CDR3, the DNA is TGTGCCAGCACAGAACAGGGAATGTTCACTGAAGCTTTCTTT.

V and J are TRBV11-3 and TRBJ2-7, with D unclear. The CDR3 is 15 residues long. The ends were cut back, 1 base at V and 3 bases at J, with 13 bases in the middle. The V gene's germline CDR1 is SGHNT and CDR2 YENEEA. CDR3 loop: CASSLVFGPGYEQYF. The CDR3 nucleotides are TGTGCCAGCAGCTTAGTTTTCGGACCGGGCTACGAGCAGTACTTC. Full variable domain (remainder filled in from reference TRBV11-3 and TRBJ2-7): EAGVVQSPRYKIIEKKQPVAFWCNPISGHNTLYWYLQNLGQGPELLIRYENEEAVDDSQLPKDRFSAERLKGVDSTLKIQPAELGDSAVYLCASSLVFGPGYEQYFGPGTRLTVT.